The TCR beta chain under discussion was sequenced for a study of blood T cell repertoires in COVID-19. Background on the study: Samples representing acute and convalescent COVID-19 were sourced from the United States, Italy and Spain.

Trimming pared 0 bases from V and 2 bases from J, leaving 8 bases between. The CDR3 sequence is 15 residues long. Germline lookup yields CDR1 SGDLS and CDR2 YYNGEE. This clone came up a few times. The assay was immunoSEQ multiplex PCR, and TCRdb's table has in-frame clones only and misses some. In the table there are about 190,000 clones, 70% to 90% of which are singletons. The origin of this receptor is a young man with acute or convalescent COVID-19. Input material: peripheral blood. The chain employs TRBV9 and TRBJ2-2; D is unresolved. The CDR3, as DNA: TGTGCCAGCAGCGTAGCTTCCAGTAACACCGGGGAGCTGTTTTTT. This codes for CASSVASSNTGELFF.